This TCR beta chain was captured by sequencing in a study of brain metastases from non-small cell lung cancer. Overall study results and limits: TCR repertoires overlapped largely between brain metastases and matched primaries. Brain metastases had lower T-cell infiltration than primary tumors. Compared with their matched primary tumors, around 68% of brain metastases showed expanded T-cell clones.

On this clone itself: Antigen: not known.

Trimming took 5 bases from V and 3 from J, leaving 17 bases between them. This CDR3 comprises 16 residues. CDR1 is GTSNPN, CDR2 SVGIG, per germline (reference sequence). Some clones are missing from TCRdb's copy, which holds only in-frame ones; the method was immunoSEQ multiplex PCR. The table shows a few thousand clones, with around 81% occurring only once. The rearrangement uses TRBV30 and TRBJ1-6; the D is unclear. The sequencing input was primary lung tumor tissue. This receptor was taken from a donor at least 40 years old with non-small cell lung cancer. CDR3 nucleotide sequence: TGTGCCTGGCCCGACCGCTTGTCCAGCTATAATTCACCCCTCCACTTT. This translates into CAWPDRLSSYNSPLHF.